This T cell receptor beta chain derives from a study of T-cell reconstitution after alpha-beta-depleted transplantation in children. Study conclusions and caveats: Expanded graft clones, several hundred of them, were reportedly the source of alpha-beta T cells about two months after transplant. Surviving recipient T cells and thymic progenitors produced the high day-60 TCRbeta diversity seen in some patients. Hyperexpanded clones declined; after one year, newly produced T cells mostly supplied diversity.

There are a few counts of this clonotype. Antigen specificity is unknown. V dropped 4 bases and J dropped 6 bases, with 22 bases sitting between them. The CDR3 runs 17 residues. CDR1 and CDR2 from the germline V gene are SGHRS and YFSETQ. Preparation of the TCRbeta library used unique molecular identifiers. TCRdb called the PCR reads again in MiXCR, with one record for every CDR3 protein. The sample shows approximately 800,000 distinct CDR3 sequences, roughly 15% of them seen only once. The sequencing used PBMCs, mostly from graft donor cells, collected 360 days after TCRalphabeta/CD19-depleted stem cell transplant. The source is a male patient between 10 and 17 years old who had a stem cell transplant for acute lymphoblastic leukemia, so the T cells may come from the graft donor. This chain uses TRBV5-1 with TRBJ2-2; D remains unclear. CDR3: CASSGFFRRLAAGELFF. For the CDR3, the DNA is TGCGCCAGCAGCGGATTTTTCCGCCGACTGGCGGCCGGGGAGCTGTTTTTT. Variable domain in full (rest from reference TRBV5-1 and TRBJ2-2): KAGVTQTPRYLIKTRGQQVTLSCSPISGHRSVSWYQQTPGQGLQFLFEYFSETQRNKGNFPGRFSGRQFSNSRSEMNVSTLELGDSALYLCASSGFFRRLAAGELFFGEGSRLTVL.